Here is one T cell receptor beta chain with its context. As yet, its antigen is unknown. The repertoire was sequenced with immunoSEQ multiplex PCR; TCRdb's copy has only in-frame clones and lacks some. The sample lists fewer than 90,000 clones, approximately 94% occurring once. The source of the sample is a study of cytomegalovirus exposure and HLA in healthy donors. Background on the study: The platform used for the roughly 120 validation repertoires matched that of the roughly 700 first-cohort repertoires, a later analysis reported. Study findings and constraints: Testing in vitro showed three CMV-associated chains specific for CMV antigens. Most TCR sequences proved rare, with some public TCRs found in many donors.

This CDR3 region has 17 residues. Germline V CDR1 and CDR2: SGHRS, YFSETQ. V lost 0 bases to trimming and J lost 7 bases; unmatched junction nucleotides: 10. The sequenced sample was PBMCs. This receptor was taken from a woman in her late teens or twenties in good health and CMV-seropositive. The genes are TRBV5-1 and TRBJ1-4, with TRBD1 matching over 9 bases. This chain's CDR3 is CASSLGPPGQGGEKLFF. The CDR3 nucleotides are TGCGCCAGCAGCTTGGGTCCCCCGGGACAGGGAGGTGAAAAACTGTTTTTT.